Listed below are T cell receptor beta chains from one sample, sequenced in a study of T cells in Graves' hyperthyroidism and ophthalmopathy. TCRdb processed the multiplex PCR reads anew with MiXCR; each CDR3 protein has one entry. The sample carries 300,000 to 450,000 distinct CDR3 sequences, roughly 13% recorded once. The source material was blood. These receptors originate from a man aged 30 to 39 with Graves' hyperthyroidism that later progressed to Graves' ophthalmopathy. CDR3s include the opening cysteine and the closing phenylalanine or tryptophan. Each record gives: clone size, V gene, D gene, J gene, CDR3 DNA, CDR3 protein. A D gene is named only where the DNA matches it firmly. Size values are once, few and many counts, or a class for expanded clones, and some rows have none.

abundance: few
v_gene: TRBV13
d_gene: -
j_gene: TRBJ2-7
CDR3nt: TGTGCCAGCAGCTTAGGTTCTGGCGGCAATTACGAGCAGTACTTC
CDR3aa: CASSLGSGGNYEQYF

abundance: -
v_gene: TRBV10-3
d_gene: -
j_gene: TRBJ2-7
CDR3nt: TGTGCCATCGGACTGGAGGTGGGCTACGAGCAGTACTTC
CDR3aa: CAIGLEVGYEQYF

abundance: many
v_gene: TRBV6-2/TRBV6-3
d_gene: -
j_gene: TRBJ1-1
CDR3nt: TGTGCCAGCAAAGGTACAGGAGGGGATCTGAACACTGAAGCTTTCTTT
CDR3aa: CASKGTGGDLNTEAFF

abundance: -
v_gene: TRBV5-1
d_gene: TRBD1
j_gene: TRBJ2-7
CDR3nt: TGCGCCAGCAAGATCCGCCGGGACAGGGCCTACGGGCAGTACTTC
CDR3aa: CASKIRRDRAYGQYF

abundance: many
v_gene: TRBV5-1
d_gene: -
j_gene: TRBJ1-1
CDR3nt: TGCGCCAGCAGCAATACCCGTTTTGCTTTCTTT
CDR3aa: CASSNTRFAFF

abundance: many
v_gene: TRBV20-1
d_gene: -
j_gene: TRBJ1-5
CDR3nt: TGCAGTGCTAGGCCAGGGAATAGCAATCAGCCCCAGCATTTT
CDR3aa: CSARPGNSNQPQHF

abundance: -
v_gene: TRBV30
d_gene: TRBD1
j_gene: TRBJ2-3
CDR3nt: TGTGCCTGGAGTGCAGGGGGCTCCACAGATACGCAGTATTTT
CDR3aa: CAWSAGGSTDTQYF

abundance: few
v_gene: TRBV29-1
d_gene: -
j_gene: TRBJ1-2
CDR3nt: TGCAGCGCCTGGAGTCCGGATGGCTACACCTTC
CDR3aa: CSAWSPDGYTF

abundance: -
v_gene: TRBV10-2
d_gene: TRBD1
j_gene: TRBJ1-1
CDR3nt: TGCGCCAGCGGAATTACAGGGGGAAGAACTGAAGCTTTCTTT
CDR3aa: CASGITGGRTEAFF

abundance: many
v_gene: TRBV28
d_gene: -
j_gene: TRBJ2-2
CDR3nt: TGTGCCAGCAGGCCGGCGGGACTGATGAACACCGGGGAGCTGTTTTTT
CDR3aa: CASRPAGLMNTGELFF

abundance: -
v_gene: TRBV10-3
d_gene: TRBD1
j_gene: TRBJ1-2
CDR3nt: TGTGCCATCAGTTTACAGGGGAGCTATGGCTACACCTTC
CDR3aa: CAISLQGSYGYTF

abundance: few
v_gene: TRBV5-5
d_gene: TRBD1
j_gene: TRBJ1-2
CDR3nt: TGTACCAGCAGCTTGGTCGGACAGGGTAACTATGGCTACACCTTC
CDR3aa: CTSSLVGQGNYGYTF

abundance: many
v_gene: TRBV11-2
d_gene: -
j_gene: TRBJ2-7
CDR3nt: TGTGCCAGCAGCTTCGGGGGTCGGAACGAGCAGTACTTC
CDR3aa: CASSFGGRNEQYF

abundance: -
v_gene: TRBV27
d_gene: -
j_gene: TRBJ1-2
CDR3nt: TGTGCCACCCCTGTTGGTAGGGCGGGCTACACCTTC
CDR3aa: CATPVGRAGYTF

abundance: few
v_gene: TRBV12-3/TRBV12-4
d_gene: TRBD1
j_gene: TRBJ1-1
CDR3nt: TGTGCCAGCACCGGGACAGGGGATGAAGCTTTCTTT
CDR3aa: CASTGTGDEAFF

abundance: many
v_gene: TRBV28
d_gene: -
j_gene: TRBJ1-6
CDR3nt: TGTGCCAGCAGTTTTGGGTTAGGACAGCATAATTCACCCCTCCACTTT
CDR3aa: CASSFGLGQHNSPLHF

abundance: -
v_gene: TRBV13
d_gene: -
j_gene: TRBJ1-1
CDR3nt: TGTGCCAGCAAAAGCGAGAACACTGAAGCTTTCTTT
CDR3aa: CASKSENTEAFF

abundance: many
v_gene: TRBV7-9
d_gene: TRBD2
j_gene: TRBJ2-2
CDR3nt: TGTGCCAGCAGTTTTCCCGGCGGGGGACGTGCCGGGGAGCTGTTTTTT
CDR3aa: CASSFPGGGRAGELFF

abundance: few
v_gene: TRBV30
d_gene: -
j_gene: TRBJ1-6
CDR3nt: TGTGCCTGGAGTGTCGACAGGAATTCACCCCTCCACTTT
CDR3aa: CAWSVDRNSPLHF

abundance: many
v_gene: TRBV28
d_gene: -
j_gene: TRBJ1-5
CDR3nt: TGTGCCAGCAGTTTCCCAGGACGGCGCGATCGGCCCCAGCATTTT
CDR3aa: CASSFPGRRDRPQHF

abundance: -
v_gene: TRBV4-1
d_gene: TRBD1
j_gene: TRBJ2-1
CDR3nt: TGCGCCAGCAGCCGGGGACAGGGTAATGAGCAGTTCTTC
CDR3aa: CASSRGQGNEQFF

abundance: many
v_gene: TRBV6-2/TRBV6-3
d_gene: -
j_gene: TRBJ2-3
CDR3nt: TGTGCCAGCACCGCGGGGTATCTGACAGATACGCAGTATTTT
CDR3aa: CASTAGYLTDTQYF

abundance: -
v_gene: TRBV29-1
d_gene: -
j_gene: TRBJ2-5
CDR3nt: TGCAGCAACAGGGATGGCGTGACCCAGTACTTC
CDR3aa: CSNRDGVTQYF

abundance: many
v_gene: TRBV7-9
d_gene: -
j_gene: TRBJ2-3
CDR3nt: TGTGCCAGCAGCTTATGGACCACAGATACGCAGTATTTT
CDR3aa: CASSLWTTDTQYF

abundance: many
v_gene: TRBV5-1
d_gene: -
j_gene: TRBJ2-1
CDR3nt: TGCGCCAGCAGCCAGGACGGCTCCTACAATGAGCAGTTCTTC
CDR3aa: CASSQDGSYNEQFF

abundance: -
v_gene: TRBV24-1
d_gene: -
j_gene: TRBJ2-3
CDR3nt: TGTGCCACCAGTGATTCGGAGACTGGCACAGATACGCAGTATTTT
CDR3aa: CATSDSETGTDTQYF

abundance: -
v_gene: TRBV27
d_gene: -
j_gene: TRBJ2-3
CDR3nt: TGTGCCGGCAATAGGAACTCATTAGGCACAGGTACGCAGTATTTT
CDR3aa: CAGNRNSLGTGTQYF

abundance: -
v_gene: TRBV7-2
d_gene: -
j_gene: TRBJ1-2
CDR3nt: TGTGCCAGCAGCGGGGGGACGGTAATAGACTATACCTTC
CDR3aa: CASSGGTVIDYTF

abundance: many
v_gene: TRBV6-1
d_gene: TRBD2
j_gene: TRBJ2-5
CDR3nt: TGTGCCAGCACCACTAGCGGGGGCTGGGGAGCCCAAGAGACCCAGTACTTC
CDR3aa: CASTTSGGWGAQETQYF

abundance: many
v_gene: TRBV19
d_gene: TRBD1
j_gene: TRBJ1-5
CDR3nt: TGTGCCAGTAGTAGGGGGACAGGCTCCAGCTATAGCAATCAGCCCCAGCATTTT
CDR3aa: CASSRGTGSSYSNQPQHF

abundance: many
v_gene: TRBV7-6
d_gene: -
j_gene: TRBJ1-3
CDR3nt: TGTGCCAGCAGCTTAGAACCAGGACTGAACTCTGGAAACACCATATATTTT
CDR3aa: CASSLEPGLNSGNTIYF

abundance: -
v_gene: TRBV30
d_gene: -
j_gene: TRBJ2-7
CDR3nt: TGTGCCTGGAGCCGAGGATCCCAATCCTACGAGCAGTACTTC
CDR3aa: CAWSRGSQSYEQYF

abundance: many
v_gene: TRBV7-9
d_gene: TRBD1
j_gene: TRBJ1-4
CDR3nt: TGTGCCAGCAGCCCCTCGACAGGGGTGAATGAAAAACTGTTTTTT
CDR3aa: CASSPSTGVNEKLFF

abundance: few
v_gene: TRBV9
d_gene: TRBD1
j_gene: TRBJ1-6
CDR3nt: TGTGCCAGCAGCGCCTGGACAGGGGAAAATTCACCCCTCCACTTT
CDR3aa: CASSAWTGENSPLHF

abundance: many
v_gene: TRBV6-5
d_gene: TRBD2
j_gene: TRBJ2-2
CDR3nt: TGTGCCAGCCATCCAGGACTAGGATTGAACACCGGGGAGCTGTTTTTT
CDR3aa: CASHPGLGLNTGELFF

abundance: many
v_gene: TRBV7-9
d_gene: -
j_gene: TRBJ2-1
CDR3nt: TGTGCCAGCACCTATGGGGGGGGGCCCTACAATGAGCAGTTCTTC
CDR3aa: CASTYGGGPYNEQFF

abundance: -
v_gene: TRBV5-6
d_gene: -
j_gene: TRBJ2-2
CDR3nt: TGTGCCAGCAGCTTGGGGGGGTTATTCAACACCGGGGAGCTGTTTTTT
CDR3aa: CASSLGGLFNTGELFF

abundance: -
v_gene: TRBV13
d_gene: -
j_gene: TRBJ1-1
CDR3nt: TGTGCCAGCAGCGTGCGACAGGTCACTGAAGCTTTCTTT
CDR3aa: CASSVRQVTEAFF

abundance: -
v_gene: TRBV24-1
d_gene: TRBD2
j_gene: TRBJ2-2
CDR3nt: TGTGCCACCAGTGATTTGTTTGGACGTAGGCGGGGGGAGGGCCCGAACACCGGGGAGCTGTTTTTT
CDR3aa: CATSDLFGRRRGEGPNTGELFF

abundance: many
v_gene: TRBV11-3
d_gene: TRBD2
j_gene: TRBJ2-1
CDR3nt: TGTGCCAGCGCCGGACTAGCGGATAACAATGAGCAGTTCTTC
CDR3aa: CASAGLADNNEQFF

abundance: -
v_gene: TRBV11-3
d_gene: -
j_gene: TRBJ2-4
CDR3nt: TGTGCCAGCAGCGACCTAGACAGGAAAAACATTCAGTACTTC
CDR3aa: CASSDLDRKNIQYF

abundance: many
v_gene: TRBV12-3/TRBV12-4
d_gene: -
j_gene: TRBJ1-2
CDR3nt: TGTGCCAGCAGCCCTGACAGGTCCTATGGCTACACCTTC
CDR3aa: CASSPDRSYGYTF

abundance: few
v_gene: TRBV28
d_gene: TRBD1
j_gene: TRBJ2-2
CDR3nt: TGTGCCAGCAGCATGGACAGGACCGGGGAGCTGTTTTTT
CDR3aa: CASSMDRTGELFF

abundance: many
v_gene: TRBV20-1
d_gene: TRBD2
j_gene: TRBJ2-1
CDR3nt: TGCAGTGCTCCAGGGGTCCAACCGGGACTAGATTACAATGAGCAGTTCTTC
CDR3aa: CSAPGVQPGLDYNEQFF

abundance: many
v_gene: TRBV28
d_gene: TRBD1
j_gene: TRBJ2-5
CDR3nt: TGTGCCAGCAGCCTACACTCGACAGGGGGTGAGACCCAGTACTTC
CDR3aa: CASSLHSTGGETQYF

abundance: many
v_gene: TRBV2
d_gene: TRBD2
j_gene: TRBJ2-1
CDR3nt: TGTGCCAGCTTGGGAGGGTTCTACAATGAGCAGTTCTTC
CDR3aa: CASLGGFYNEQFF